These 6 T cell receptor beta chains share one sample of origin, sequenced in a study of T cell repertoires in cytomegalovirus infection. TCRdb re-called the reads through MiXCR, storing one row per CDR3 protein. The data hold 490,000 or so distinct CDR3 sequences, with roughly 10% observed a single time. The sequencing sample was made of PBMCs. The receptors stem from a human donor in good health (CMV status not recorded). Some clones in this sample may be carry-over from other donors' samples.

V is TRBV30 and J is TRBJ1-1; no clear D gene. Deletions cut 1 base from V and 6 bases from J, with 6 bases between. Germline CDR1 and CDR2: GTSNPN and SVGIG (reference sequence). The length of the CDR3 is 11 residues. CDR3 residues: CAWSDPAEAFF. CDR3 in DNA: TGTGCCTGGAGTGACCCCGCTGAAGCTTTCTTT.

In its sample, this clonotype was seen many times. The rearrangement uses TRBV2 and TRBJ2-1; 10 bases are shared with TRBD2. J lost 4 bases, V lost 10 bases, and 10 bases had no gene match. CDR1 SNHLY and CDR2 FYNNEI come from the germline V gene. The CDR3 spans 15 residues. Written as DNA, the CDR3 is TGTGCCATTCTATCCGGGACTAGCGCTTACAATGAGCAGTTCTTC. The encoded protein is CAILSGTSAYNEQFF.

This clonotype came up a few times. The V and J genes are TRBV6-5 and TRBJ1-2; perhaps TRBD1 as D (6 bases). This CDR3 comprises 17 residues. V shed 5 bases and J shed 4 bases, with 23 bases lying between them. The germline CDR1 and CDR2 sequences are MNHEY and SVGAGI. The CDR3 DNA follows: TGTGCCAGCAGTAGGGGGACGAAGGGGCCGGGGAGCTATGGCTACACCTTC. Amino acids: CASSRGTKGPGSYGYTF.

This clonotype was observed a handful of times. The chain carries TRBV9 and TRBJ2-3, with D possibly TRBD2 on 5 matching bases. The ends were cut back, 4 bases at V and 8 bases at J, with 14 bases in the middle. The CDR3 loop spans 13 amino acids. Germline-derived CDR1 and CDR2 are SGDLS and YYNGEE. The CDR3 nucleotides are TGTGCCAGCAGCCCAGAGGGAGTGGGTACGCAGTATTTT. Amino acids: CASSPEGVGTQYF.

This clonotype was seen a few times. This sequence joins TRBV20-1 and TRBJ1-1; D is unclear. Germline CDR1 reads DFQATT; CDR2 reads SNEGSKA (reference sequence). Trimming pared 4 bases from V and 0 bases from J, leaving 9 bases between. This CDR3 has 13 residues. The CDR3 coding sequence is TGCAGTGCTATTTCGACTTTGAACACTGAAGCTTTCTTT. Translating it yields CSAISTLNTEAFF.

The V call is TRBV6-1, the J call TRBJ1-5, with 11 bases lining up with TRBD1. CDR1 and CDR2 from the germline V gene are MNHNS and SASEGT. Trimming cost V 6 bases and J 2 bases; bases outside gene matches: 12. This CDR3 is built from 18 residues. Here the CDR3 reads CASSKGQGGTIGNQPQHF. The CDR3 coding sequence is TGTGCCAGCAGCAAGGGACAGGGGGGGACAATTGGCAATCAGCCCCAGCATTTT.